The source of this T cell receptor (beta chain) is a study of control samples from healthy donors and cancer patients. V was shortened by 1 base and J by 4 bases, with 2 bases between the two germline ends. The CDR3 sequence is 13 residues long. In germline, CDR1 is MNHEY, CDR2 SVGAGI. TCRdb's table, derived via immunoSEQ multiplex PCR, lists solely in-frame clones and lacks some. The top ten clones hold approximately 9% of a sample with fewer than 150,000 clones, approximately 90% of them seen once. The source material was blood. The receptor's source is a man between 18 and 35 years old in good health. The chain links TRBV6-5 to TRBJ2-6, with D unclear. The CDR3 region has the DNA TGTGCCAGCAGTTACTACGGGGCCAACGTCCTGACTTTC. As protein: CASSYYGANVLTF.